Listed below are T cell receptor beta chains from one sample, sequenced in a study of blood T cells in healthy people across ages. From the 5' RACE reads, TCRdb called clonotypes with MiXCR, one entry per CDR3 protein. The data contain over 1,200,000 distinct CDR3 sequences, around 55% of them singletons. The sequenced sample was blood. These receptors were obtained from a young man in good health. CDR3s include the opening cysteine and the closing phenylalanine or tryptophan. D genes are given only for firm matches. Clone size is shown for a subset of rows, as once, few, many or a class of expanded clone.

>few|TRBJ2-1|TRBV4-2|-
CASSASYDEQFF
TGTGCCAGCAGCGCTAGCTACGATGAGCAGTTCTTC
>-|TRBJ2-7|TRBV12-3/TRBV12-4|-
CASSFGDPEQYF
TGTGCCAGCAGTTTCGGGGATCCCGAGCAGTACTTC
>-|TRBJ2-3|TRBV5-1|TRBD2
CASSMGLAGGTDTQYF
TGCGCCAGCAGCATGGGACTAGCGGGGGGTACAGATACGCAGTATTTT
>-|TRBJ1-2|TRBV18|-
CASSPEKGTNYGYTF
TGTGCCAGCTCACCAGAGAAGGGCACTAACTATGGCTACACCTTC
>-|TRBJ2-3|TRBV9|TRBD2
CASSHDGLAGPRPPDTQYF
TGTGCCAGCAGCCACGATGGGCTAGCGGGACCGAGGCCCCCAGATACGCAGTATTTT
>-|TRBJ2-1|TRBV4-3|TRBD1
CASSQDRVAGGPNNEQFF
TGCGCCAGCAGCCAAGATCGGGTCGCAGGGGGCCCCAACAATGAGCAGTTCTTC
>-|TRBJ1-4|TRBV5-1|-
CASSLVGYNEKLFF
TGCGCCAGCAGCTTGGTAGGATATAATGAAAAACTGTTTTTT
>-|TRBJ2-3|TRBV20-1|-
CSARSDPLSEADTQYF
TGCAGTGCTAGGTCAGATCCCCTGAGTGAGGCAGATACGCAGTATTTT
>-|TRBJ2-1|TRBV4-2|-
CAGSLGNEQFF
TGTGCCGGCAGCCTTGGGAATGAGCAGTTCTTC
>-|TRBJ2-1|TRBV20-1|TRBD2
CSASGTSGLHNEQFF
TGCAGTGCTAGCGGGACTAGCGGTCTTCACAATGAGCAGTTCTTC
>once|TRBJ2-5|TRBV20-1|-
CSANPTSDSRETQYF
TGCAGTGCTAATCCAACCTCGGACAGTCGGGAGACCCAGTACTTC
>-|TRBJ2-5|TRBV9|-
CASSADGTLLRETQYF
TGTGCCAGCAGCGCCGACGGGACTCTCCTCCGAGAGACCCAGTACTTC
>-|TRBJ2-3|TRBV7-2|TRBD2
CASSRGAGGFFTDTQYF
TGTGCCAGCAGCCGTGGGGCGGGAGGTTTTTTCACAGATACGCAGTATTTT
>few|TRBJ2-1|TRBV3-1|-
CASSQADEQFF
TGTGCCAGCAGCCAGGCTGATGAGCAGTTCTTC
>-|TRBJ1-5|TRBV7-9|-
CASSLEGTTPSNQPQHF
TGTGCCAGCAGCTTAGAGGGAACTACCCCCAGCAATCAGCCCCAGCATTTT
>-|TRBJ2-7|TRBV7-2|-
CASSSGPLLYNEQYF
TGTGCCAGCAGCTCCGGTCCCTTATTATACAATGAGCAGTACTTC
>-|TRBJ2-3|TRBV4-3|-
CASSQSPSPGSTDTQYF
TGCGCCAGCAGCCAGTCCCCGTCCCCTGGATCCACAGATACGCAGTATTTT
>-|TRBJ2-1|TRBV4-2|-
CASSQLSLNEQFF
TGTGCCAGCAGCCAACTTAGTTTGAATGAGCAGTTCTTC
>-|TRBJ1-1|TRBV20-1|-
CSARDGSTEAFF
TGCAGTGCTAGAGATGGGAGCACTGAAGCTTTCTTT
>few|TRBJ2-7|TRBV2|-
CASSEEVQGSYEQYF
TGTGCCAGCAGTGAGGAAGTGCAGGGGTCCTACGAGCAGTACTTC
>-|TRBJ1-1|TRBV6-1|-
CASSEGLDRPMSTEAFF
TGTGCCAGCAGTGAAGGCCTAGACAGACCCATGAGCACTGAAGCTTTCTTT
>-|TRBJ2-7|TRBV27|-
CASSFSSVYEQYF
TGTGCCAGCAGTTTCTCTTCCGTCTACGAGCAGTACTTC
>-|TRBJ2-1|TRBV7-2|TRBD2
CASSFLRTSFRSSSYNEQFF
TGTGCCAGCAGCTTCCTGAGGACTAGCTTTAGGTCGAGCTCCTACAATGAGCAGTTCTTC
>-|TRBJ1-1|TRBV4-1|-
CASSQTSMNTEAFF
TGCGCCAGCAGCCAAACCAGTATGAACACTGAAGCTTTCTTT
>-|TRBJ2-7|TRBV27|TRBD1
CASTTGDGSYEQYF
TGTGCCAGCACTACAGGGGATGGATCCTACGAGCAGTACTTC
>-|TRBJ1-2|TRBV7-9|TRBD1
CASSLTGGDYDYTF
TGTGCCAGCAGCTTGACAGGGGGCGATTATGACTACACCTTC
>-|TRBJ2-5|TRBV29-1|-
CSVEPNNEQYF
TGCAGCGTTGAACCTAACAATGAGCAGTACTTC
>once|TRBJ2-7|TRBV20-1|-
CSARAPSGGANYEQYF
TGCAGTGCTAGAGCACCTTCCGGGGGTGCGAACTACGAGCAGTACTTC
>once|TRBJ1-4|TRBV4-3|-
CASSQAKDAATSTNEKLFF
TGCGCCAGCAGCCAAGCTAAGGACGCGGCGACCTCAACTAATGAAAAACTGTTTTTT
>-|TRBJ2-1|TRBV9|TRBD2
CASSVALAGGNEQFF
TGTGCCAGCAGCGTAGCACTAGCGGGAGGGAATGAGCAGTTCTTC
>few|TRBJ1-1|TRBV5-1|-
CASSLAMGEAFF
TGCGCCAGCAGCTTGGCCATGGGGGAAGCTTTCTTT
>-|TRBJ2-5|TRBV2|-
CASREGQARGTQYF
TGTGCCAGCAGGGAGGGGCAGGCCAGAGGGACCCAGTACTTC
>-|TRBJ2-1|TRBV29-1|-
CSVEGVVDNSYNEQFF
TGCAGCGTTGAAGGAGTTGTGGATAACTCCTACAATGAGCAGTTCTTC
>-|TRBJ2-3|TRBV10-3|TRBD2
CAIIRGAGSTDTQYF
TGTGCCATCATCCGAGGAGCGGGGAGCACAGATACGCAGTATTTT
>-|TRBJ1-6|TRBV28|-
CASRPQGRESSPLHF
TGTGCCAGCAGGCCCCAGGGGCGGGAGAGTTCACCCCTCCACTTT
>few|TRBJ2-5|TRBV21-1|-
CASVDKGGVEGETQYF
TGTGCCAGCGTCGATAAAGGGGGCGTAGAAGGGGAGACCCAGTACTTC
>-|TRBJ1-2|TRBV20-1|-
CSARPSRRWDYTF
TGCAGTGCTAGACCTTCGAGGAGATGGGACTACACCTTC
>few|TRBJ2-5|TRBV20-1|-
CSAASERETQYF
TGCAGTGCTGCTAGCGAGCGGGAGACCCAGTACTTC
>-|TRBJ2-7|TRBV14|TRBD1
CASSQANRGHYEQYF
TGTGCCAGCAGCCAAGCAAACAGGGGGCACTACGAGCAGTACTTC
>-|TRBJ2-7|TRBV27|-
CATNGGANEQYF
TGTGCCACCAACGGAGGGGCCAACGAGCAGTACTTC
>-|TRBJ2-1|TRBV5-6|-
CANSLGRGEQFF
TGTGCCAACAGCTTGGGCCGTGGTGAGCAGTTCTTC
>-|TRBJ1-4|TRBV6-1|-
CVSSVEFAEKLFF
TGTGTCAGCAGTGTTGAGTTTGCTGAAAAACTGTTTTTT
>-|TRBJ2-7|TRBV29-1|-
CSVEDRSEQYF
TGCAGCGTTGAAGACCGGAGCGAGCAGTACTTC
>-|TRBJ2-5|TRBV28|TRBD2
CASSTGLAGGPQYF
TGTGCCAGCAGTACGGGACTAGCGGGAGGCCCCCAGTACTTC
>-|TRBJ2-7|TRBV12-3/TRBV12-4|-
CASGADYGEQYF
TGTGCCAGCGGAGCCGACTACGGGGAGCAGTACTTC
>-|TRBJ1-1|TRBV6-1|TRBD1
CASSVTGRVEAFF
TGTGCCAGCAGTGTGACAGGGAGGGTTGAAGCTTTCTTT
>-|TRBJ2-1|TRBV4-3|TRBD2
CASSPTVAGVSYNEQFF
TGCGCCAGCAGCCCCACGGTGGCGGGGGTTTCCTACAATGAGCAGTTCTTC
>-|TRBJ1-4|TRBV7-9|TRBD1
CASSLATGREKLFF
TGTGCCAGCAGCTTAGCGACAGGGCGCGAAAAACTGTTTTTT
>-|TRBJ2-7|TRBV7-2|-
CASSITGPGAFSYEQYF
TGTGCCAGCAGCATAACAGGACCGGGGGCTTTTTCCTACGAGCAGTACTTC
>-|TRBJ2-7|TRBV27|-
CASSSFQTGSEQYF
TGTGCCAGCAGTTCGTTTCAAACGGGATCCGAGCAGTACTTC
>-|TRBJ2-7|TRBV20-1|-
CSARDPRGREQYF
TGCAGTGCTAGAGACCCACGGGGGCGCGAGCAGTACTTC
>-|TRBJ1-5|TRBV7-9|TRBD1
CASSNTGGWNQPQHF
TGTGCCAGCAGCAATACAGGGGGCTGGAATCAGCCCCAGCATTTT
>few|TRBJ2-7|TRBV6-5|TRBD1
CASRVRDRLYEQYF
TGTGCCAGCAGGGTCCGGGACAGATTGTACGAGCAGTACTTC
>-|TRBJ1-6|TRBV9|TRBD1
CAARRLDRANSPLHF
TGTGCCGCAAGACGGTTGGACAGGGCTAATTCACCCCTCCACTTT
>-|TRBJ1-1|TRBV28|TRBD1
CASRGMGQKYTEAFF
TGTGCCAGCAGGGGGATGGGACAGAAATACACTGAAGCTTTCTTT
>-|TRBJ1-4|TRBV6-5|TRBD1
CASSYETINRGGNEKLFF
TGTGCCAGCAGTTACGAAACGATAAACAGGGGTGGGAATGAAAAACTGTTTTTT
>-|TRBJ2-5|TRBV29-1|-
CSVVQRYQETQYF
TGCAGCGTTGTTCAGCGATACCAAGAGACCCAGTACTTC
>-|TRBJ2-2|TRBV9|-
CASNGDAGELFF
TGTGCCAGCAACGGGGACGCCGGGGAGCTGTTTTTT